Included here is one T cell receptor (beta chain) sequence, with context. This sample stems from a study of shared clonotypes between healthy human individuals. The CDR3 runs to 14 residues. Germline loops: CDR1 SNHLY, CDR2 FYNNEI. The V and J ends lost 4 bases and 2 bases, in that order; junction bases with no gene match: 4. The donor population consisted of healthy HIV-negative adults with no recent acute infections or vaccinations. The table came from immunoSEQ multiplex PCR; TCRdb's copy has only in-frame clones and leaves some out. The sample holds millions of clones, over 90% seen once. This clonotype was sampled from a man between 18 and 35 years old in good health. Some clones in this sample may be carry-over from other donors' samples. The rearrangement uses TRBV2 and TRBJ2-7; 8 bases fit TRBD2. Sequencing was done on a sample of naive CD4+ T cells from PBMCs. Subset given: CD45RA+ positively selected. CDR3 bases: TGTGCCAGCAGTGGGACTAGCAGAACCTACGAGCAGTACTTC. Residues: CASSGTSRTYEQYF.